A selection of T cell receptor beta chains follows, all from one sample in a study of control samples from healthy donors and cancer patients. The assay was immunoSEQ multiplex PCR, and TCRdb's table has in-frame clones only and misses some. The sample lists fewer than 200,000 clones, 90% occurring once. Specimen: blood. The source is a woman in her fifties or sixties in good health. The CDR3 runs from the conserved cysteine through the conserved F or W.

CDR3 length: 13
J gene: TRBJ1-1
V gene: TRBV19
CDR3 protein: CASSLYTLTEAFF

CDR3 length: 15
J gene: TRBJ1-2
V gene: TRBV3-1/TRBV3-2
CDR3 protein: CASSQNPAPNYGYTF

CDR3 length: 14
J gene: TRBJ1-1
V gene: TRBV5-1
CDR3 protein: CASSLVSQNTEAFF

CDR3 length: 14
J gene: TRBJ1-1
V gene: TRBV5-1
CDR3 protein: CASSLQGTGTEAFF

CDR3 length: 16
J gene: TRBJ1-2
V gene: TRBV5-1
CDR3 protein: CASSLGGALLNYGYTF

CDR3 length: 13
J gene: TRBJ2-7
V gene: TRBV7-9
CDR3 protein: CASSLENEVGQYF

CDR3 length: 15
J gene: TRBJ2-5
V gene: TRBV5-6
CDR3 protein: CASSLGPGSRETQYF

CDR3 length: 12
J gene: TRBJ1-2
V gene: TRBV23-1
CDR3 protein: CASSPRDYGYTF

CDR3 length: 15
J gene: TRBJ2-7
V gene: TRBV7-2
CDR3 protein: CASSLDRGEVNEQYF

CDR3 length: 15
J gene: TRBJ1-4
V gene: TRBV19
CDR3 protein: CASSIAGRANEKLFF

CDR3 length: 16
J gene: TRBJ1-5
V gene: TRBV15
CDR3 protein: CATSRDLSGYDQPQHF

CDR3 length: 13
J gene: TRBJ1-1
V gene: TRBV9
CDR3 protein: CASSITQNTEAFF

CDR3 length: 11
J gene: TRBJ2-1
V gene: TRBV7-2
CDR3 protein: CASSLPAEQFF

CDR3 length: 13
J gene: TRBJ1-5
V gene: TRBV27
CDR3 protein: CASSLTRNQPQHF

CDR3 length: 14
J gene: TRBJ1-1
V gene: TRBV23-1
CDR3 protein: CASSPCGVDTEAFF

CDR3 length: 14
J gene: TRBJ1-4
V gene: TRBV5-1
CDR3 protein: CASSSGQGYEKLFF

CDR3 length: 17
J gene: TRBJ2-1
V gene: TRBV28
CDR3 protein: CASSLTSGSSSGTEQFF

CDR3 length: 15
J gene: TRBJ2-1
V gene: TRBV27
CDR3 protein: CASSQGSVLGNEQFF

CDR3 length: 15
J gene: TRBJ1-2
V gene: TRBV2
CDR3 protein: CASSPSKTGHGGYTF

CDR3 length: 15
J gene: TRBJ2-7
V gene: TRBV5-4
CDR3 protein: CASSYGGGGAYEQYF

CDR3 length: 13
J gene: TRBJ2-5
V gene: TRBV15
CDR3 protein: CATSLQGQETQYF

CDR3 length: 15
J gene: TRBJ2-2
V gene: TRBV24-1
CDR3 protein: CATSDTRGTGGELFF

CDR3 length: 16
J gene: TRBJ1-5
V gene: TRBV27
CDR3 protein: CASSPGQSYSNQPQHF

CDR3 length: 13
J gene: TRBJ1-5
V gene: TRBV20-1
CDR3 protein: CSASQGQSQPQHF

CDR3 length: 17
J gene: TRBJ2-1
V gene: TRBV6-2/TRBV6-3
CDR3 protein: CASSYPISGGFYNEQFF

CDR3 length: 15
J gene: TRBJ2-3
V gene: TRBV11-2
CDR3 protein: CASSSRTSARDTQYF

CDR3 length: 15
J gene: TRBJ1-5
V gene: TRBV6-2/TRBV6-3
CDR3 protein: CASSYWRSRNQPQHF

CDR3 length: 16
J gene: TRBJ2-1
V gene: TRBV24-1
CDR3 protein: CATSEATGILYNEQFF

CDR3 length: 14
J gene: TRBJ2-7
V gene: TRBV5-1
CDR3 protein: CASSRGGSVYEQYF

CDR3 length: 16
J gene: TRBJ2-3
V gene: TRBV7-7
CDR3 protein: CASSLEGLAVTDTQYF

CDR3 length: 14
J gene: TRBJ1-4
V gene: TRBV30
CDR3 protein: CAWTTGQGYEKLFF

CDR3 length: 13
J gene: TRBJ2-2
V gene: TRBV6-5
CDR3 protein: CASSYPGTGELFF

CDR3 length: 11
J gene: TRBJ1-5
V gene: TRBV24-1
CDR3 protein: CATSATGSQHF

CDR3 length: 15
J gene: TRBJ2-7
V gene: TRBV9
CDR3 protein: CASSVGVAGPYEQYF

CDR3 length: 16
J gene: TRBJ2-3
V gene: TRBV11-2
CDR3 protein: CASSLGGNPAADTQYF

CDR3 length: 15
J gene: TRBJ2-1
V gene: TRBV24-1
CDR3 protein: CATSRTGGISNEQFF

CDR3 length: 11
J gene: TRBJ1-2
V gene: TRBV28
CDR3 protein: CASAPNYGYTF

CDR3 length: 16
J gene: TRBJ2-3
V gene: TRBV19
CDR3 protein: CASSIARPGNTDTQYF

CDR3 length: 14
J gene: TRBJ2-1
V gene: TRBV5-1
CDR3 protein: CASSLGDSRNEQFF

CDR3 length: 10
J gene: TRBJ1-1
V gene: TRBV20-1
CDR3 protein: CSAGAGGAFF

CDR3 length: 14
J gene: TRBJ1-5
V gene: TRBV25-1
CDR3 protein: CASSDSLGGGPQHF

CDR3 length: 17
J gene: TRBJ2-1
V gene: TRBV5-4
CDR3 protein: CASSWGYTGGSGNEQFF

CDR3 length: 16
J gene: TRBJ2-1
V gene: TRBV4-3
CDR3 protein: CASSQIALLPYNEQFF

CDR3 length: 13
J gene: TRBJ1-2
V gene: TRBV6-5
CDR3 protein: CASSQGAADGYTF

CDR3 length: 14
J gene: TRBJ2-5
V gene: TRBV7-2
CDR3 protein: CASSLGTGGETQYF

CDR3 length: 14
J gene: TRBJ2-2
V gene: TRBV27
CDR3 protein: CASSFTRTAGELFF